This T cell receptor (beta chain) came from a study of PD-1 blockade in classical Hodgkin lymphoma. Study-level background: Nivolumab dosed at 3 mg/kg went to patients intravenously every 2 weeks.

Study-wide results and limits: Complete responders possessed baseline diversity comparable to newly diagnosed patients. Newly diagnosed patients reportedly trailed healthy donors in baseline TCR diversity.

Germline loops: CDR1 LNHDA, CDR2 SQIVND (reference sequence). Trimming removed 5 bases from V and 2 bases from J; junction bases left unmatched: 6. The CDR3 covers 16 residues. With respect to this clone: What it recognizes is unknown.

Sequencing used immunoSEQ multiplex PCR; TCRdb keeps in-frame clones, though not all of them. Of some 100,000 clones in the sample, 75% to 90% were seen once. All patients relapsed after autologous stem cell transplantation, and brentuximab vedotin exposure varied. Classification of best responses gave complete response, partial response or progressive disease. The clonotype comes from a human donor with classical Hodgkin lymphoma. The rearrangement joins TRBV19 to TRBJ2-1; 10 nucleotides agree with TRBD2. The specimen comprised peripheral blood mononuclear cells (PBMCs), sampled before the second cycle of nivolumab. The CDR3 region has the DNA TGTGCCAGTAGTCGGACTAGCGGACTGACCTACAATGAGCAGTTCTTC. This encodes CASSRTSGLTYNEQFF. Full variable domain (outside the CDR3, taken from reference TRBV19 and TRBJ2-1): DGGITQSPKYLFRKEGQNVTLSCEQNLNHDAMYWYRQDPGQGLRLIYYSQIVNDFQKGDIAEGYSVSREKKESFPLTVTSAQKNPTAFYLCASSRTSGLTYNEQFFGPGTRLTVL.